Following are 17 T cell receptor beta chains from one sample sequenced in a study of blood T cell repertoires in COVID-19. The repertoire was sequenced with immunoSEQ multiplex PCR; TCRdb's copy has only in-frame clones and lacks some. The data hold roughly 140,000 clones, with approximately 82% observed a single time. The sequencing sample was made of peripheral blood. The source is a woman aged 45-60 years in a cohort sampled during active or convalescent COVID-19.

V gene TRBV5-1 combines with J gene TRBJ2-2, with D uncertain. This CDR3 spans 15 amino acids. V was shortened by 0 bases and J by 4 bases, with 10 bases between the two germline ends. CDR1 and CDR2 from the germline V gene are SGHRS and YFSETQ. In DNA, the CDR3 is TGCGCCAGCAGCTTGGCCGGGTATGGCACCGGGGAGCTGTTTTTT. The encoded protein is CASSLAGYGTGELFF.

The CDR3 is CASNPGTGNTIYF. CDR3 sequence (DNA): TGTGCCAGCAACCCCGGTACTGGAAACACCATATATTTT. This chain links TRBV2 with TRBJ1-3; D gene ambiguous. CDR1 and CDR2 from the germline V gene are SNHLY and FYNNEI. V was trimmed by 7 bases and J by 2 bases, leaving 9 bases between them. CDR3 length: 13 residues.

The V call is TRBV9, the J call TRBJ1-1; no clear D gene. The V end lost 0 bases, the J end lost 11 bases, and 14 bases lay between the germline ends. The CDR3 covers 13 residues. Germline V gives CDR1 SGDLS, CDR2 YYNGEE. The CDR3 sequence is CASSVVDGVGAFF. The CDR3 coding sequence is TGTGCCAGCAGCGTAGTCGACGGGGTGGGGGCTTTCTTT.

This clone was seen once. V and J are TRBV4-1 and TRBJ1-5; perhaps TRBD1 as D (5 bases). Trimming removed 0 bases at V and 3 bases at J, with 12 bases between. CDR3 length: 16 residues. The germline CDR1 and CDR2 sequences are MGHRA and YSYEKL. The CDR3 sequence is CASSQEEWTTNQPQHF. Here the CDR3 DNA reads TGCGCCAGCAGCCAAGAGGAGTGGACAACCAATCAGCCCCAGCATTTT.

The chain employs TRBV4-1 and TRBJ2-3, with D possibly TRBD1 on 6 matching bases. The CDR3 runs 17 residues. Germline V gene data show CDR1 as MGHRA and CDR2 as YSYEKL. Trimming cost V 1 base and J 0 bases, with 14 bases left between them. The CDR3 sequence is CASSQGSTGSSTDTQYF. CDR3 DNA sequence: TGCGCCAGCAGCCAAGGATCGACAGGTTCTAGCACAGATACGCAGTATTTT.

The rearrangement joins TRBV30 to TRBJ1-1, with unresolved D. V was clipped by 4 bases and J by 6 bases, with 15 bases between them. CDR1 and CDR2 (germline): GTSNPN, SVGIG (reference sequence). The CDR3 has 13 residues. The CDR3, as DNA: TGTGCCTGGAAGGCTGACACCGGCGCTGAAGCTTTCTTT. Translated, it gives CAWKADTGAEAFF.

This clone is a singleton in its sample. The J gene is TRBJ2-2, the V gene TRBV30, with 7 nucleotides matching TRBD2. The CDR3 spans 16 residues. The trim removed 2 bases at V and 6 bases at J, leaving 12 bases unmatched. Germline V CDR1 and CDR2: GTSNPN, SVGIG (reference sequence). As DNA, the CDR3 is TGTGCCTGGAGTTCCCGATTAGCGGGCCCCCCCGGGGAGCTGTTTTTT. Protein: CAWSSRLAGPPGELFF.

This chain uses TRBV6-5 with TRBJ2-3; 9 bases align to TRBD2. The V segment lost 2 bases and the J segment 4 bases; nucleotides outside the gene matches: 1. The CDR3 sequence is 14 residues long. Germline CDR1 and CDR2: MNHEY and SVGAGI. CDR3 loop: CASSYLAGSDTQYF. The CDR3 DNA reads TGTGCCAGCAGTTACCTAGCGGGGTCAGATACGCAGTATTTT.

The V gene is TRBV2, the J gene TRBJ1-1; 12 bases fit TRBD1. CDR3 length equals 17 residues. V lost 9 bases and J lost 1; bases outside the gene matches: 12. Germline V lookup: CDR1 SNHLY, CDR2 FYNNEI. The CDR3 spells CARQGTGGNWRNTEAFF. In DNA form, the CDR3 reads TGTGCCAGACAGGGGACAGGGGGCAATTGGAGGAACACTGAAGCTTTCTTT. Looking up the rest from reference TRBV2 and TRBJ1-1 gives the full variable domain: EPEVTQTPSHQVTQMGQEVILRCVPISNHLYFYWYRQILGQKVEFLVSFYNNEISEKSEIFDDQFSVERPDGSNFTLKIRSTKLEDSAMYFCARQGTGGNWRNTEAFFGQGTRLTVV.

This clone was seen only once. The chain couples TRBV7-2 to TRBJ1-2, with 7 bases lining up with TRBD1. Germline-derived CDR1 and CDR2 are SGHTA and FQGNSA. The CDR3 spans 15 residues. V gave up 5 bases and J gave up 4 bases; unmatched junction bases: 10. The CDR3 sequence is CASSPLETGRYGYTF. The CDR3 coding sequence is TGTGCCAGCAGCCCACTAGAGACAGGGCGCTATGGCTACACCTTC. Using reference TRBV7-2 and TRBJ1-2 for the parts outside the CDR3, the full variable domain is GAGVSQSPSNKVTEKGKDVELRCDPISGHTALYWYRQSLGQGLEFLIYFQGNSAPDKSGLPSDRFSAERTGGSVSTLTIQRTQQEDSAVYLCASSPLETGRYGYTFGSGTRLTVV.

V usage is TRBV4-1 and J usage is TRBJ2-2; D is unclear. There are 14 residues in the CDR3. Germline V gene sequence: CDR1 MGHRA, CDR2 YSYEKL. V lost 0 bases and J lost 3, with 5 bases in between. Written as DNA, the CDR3 is TGCGCCAGCAGCCAAGAGACTTACACCGGGGAGCTGTTTTTT. This encodes CASSQETYTGELFF.

The chain has TRBV11-2 and TRBJ2-3; D gene ambiguous. Germline V gives CDR1 SGHAT, CDR2 FQNNGV. V lost 5 bases and J lost 3, with 6 bases in between. The length of the CDR3 is 12 residues. As DNA, the CDR3 is TGTGCCAGCAGCCCCACAACAGATACGCAGTATTTT. Translation gives CASSPTTDTQYF.

The CDR3 reads CASSPTYSRGYEAFF. The CDR3 region has the DNA TGTGCCAGCAGCCCCACTTACTCTAGAGGATATGAAGCTTTCTTT. The rearrangement links TRBV9 to TRBJ1-1; D ambiguous. This CDR3 has 15 residues. The germline V gene has CDR1 SGDLS and CDR2 YYNGEE. The V end was cut by 4 bases, the J end by 7 bases, with 20 bases between.

This rearrangement joins TRBV5-4 to TRBJ1-1, with D tentatively TRBD1 (6 bases). In germline, CDR1 is SGHNT, CDR2 YYREEE (reference sequence). V was trimmed by 3 bases and J by 1 base, leaving 7 bases between them. The CDR3 runs to 13 residues. CDR3 protein: CASSWDKNTEAFF. CDR3 in DNA: TGTGCCAGCAGCTGGGACAAGAACACTGAAGCTTTCTTT.

Note on this clone: The same CDR3 is also encoded by other DNA sequences in this sample. The CDR3 here is CASSLLAGGNNEQFF. CDR3 DNA: TGTGCCAGCAGCTTACTAGCGGGGGGTAACAATGAGCAGTTCTTC. The chain couples TRBV7-3 to TRBJ2-1, with TRBD2 matching 11 bases. Trimming at V came to 2 bases and at J to 5 bases, leaving 2 bases not matched to a gene. Germline V gene data show CDR1 as SGHTA and CDR2 as FQGTGA. The CDR3 totals 15 residues.

The chain recombines TRBV24-1 with TRBJ2-2, with TRBD2 matching over 11 bases. The CDR3 has 15 amino acids. With 4 bases clipped from V and 6 bases from J, the junction kept 3 bases outside the gene matches. Germline V gene sequence: CDR1 KGHDR, CDR2 SFDVKD. The CDR3, as DNA: TGTGCCACCAGTGAGGCGGGACTAGCGGCCGGGGAGCTGTTTTTT. It is translated as CATSEAGLAAGELFF.

The chain has TRBV14 and TRBJ2-7; 10 positions agree with TRBD2. The CDR3 loop spans 17 amino acids. J lost 2 bases, V lost 3 bases, and 10 bases had no gene match. Per the germline V gene, CDR1 is SGHDN and CDR2 is FVKESK. CDR3 bases: TGTGCCAGCAGCCACCCGGTTAAAGCGGGGGGGCCCTACGAGCAGTACTTC. Its translation: CASSHPVKAGGPYEQYF.